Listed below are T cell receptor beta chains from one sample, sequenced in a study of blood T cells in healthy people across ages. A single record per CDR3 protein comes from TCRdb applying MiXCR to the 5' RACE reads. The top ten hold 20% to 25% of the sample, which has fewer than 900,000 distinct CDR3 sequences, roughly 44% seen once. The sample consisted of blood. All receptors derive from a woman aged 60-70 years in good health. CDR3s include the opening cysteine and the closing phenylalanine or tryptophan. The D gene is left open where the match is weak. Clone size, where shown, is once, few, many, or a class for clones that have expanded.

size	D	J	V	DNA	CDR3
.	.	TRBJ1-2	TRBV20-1	TGCAGTGCCCATCACTTACCTCGTAACTATGGCTACACCTTC	CSAHHLPRNYGYTF
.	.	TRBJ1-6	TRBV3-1	TGTGCCAGCAGCCAACAGCTGGGGCGGGGCGATTCACCCCTCCACTTT	CASSQQLGRGDSPLHF
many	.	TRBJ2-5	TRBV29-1	TGCAGCGTTGACGAGAGTCAAGAGACCCAGTACTTC	CSVDESQETQYF
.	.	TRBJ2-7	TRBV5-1	TGCGCCGGCAGCCGAGACGGTCCCTACGAGCAGTACTTC	CAGSRDGPYEQYF
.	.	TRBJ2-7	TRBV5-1	TGCGCCAGCAGCTTGTCTTCAGGGAGGTACTACGAGCAGTACTTC	CASSLSSGRYYEQYF
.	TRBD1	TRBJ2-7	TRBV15	TGTGCCACCAGCAGAGTGACAGGGGATTTCTACGAGCAGTACTTC	CATSRVTGDFYEQYF
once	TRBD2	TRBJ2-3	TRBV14	TGTGCCAGCAGCCAATCCCGATCGACTAGCGGGGGGCCCCGCGGAGCCCAGAATACGCAGTATTTT	CASSQSRSTSGGPRGAQNTQYF
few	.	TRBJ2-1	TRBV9	TGTGCCAGCACATGCGGCACTTCCTGCAATGAGCAGTTCTTC	CASTCGTSCNEQFF
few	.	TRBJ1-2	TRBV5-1	TGCGCCAGCAGCTTGGACCCGACGGAGGGGCCCGGCTACACCTTC	CASSLDPTEGPGYTF
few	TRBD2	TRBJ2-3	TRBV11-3	TGTGCCAGCAGCTTAGATCTAGCGGGGATTAGCACAGATACGCAGTATTTT	CASSLDLAGISTDTQYF
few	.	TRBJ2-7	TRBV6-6	TGTGCCAGCAGCACGTTAAATGTCTACGAGCAGTACTTC	CASSTLNVYEQYF
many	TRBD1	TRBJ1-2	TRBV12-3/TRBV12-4	TGTGCCAGCAGTTTACTACAGGGGAGCCATGGCTACACCTTC	CASSLLQGSHGYTF
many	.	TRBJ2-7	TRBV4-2	TGTGCCAGCAGCCAAGATGCTTCGGCGGAGCACCCTTACGAGCAGTACTTC	CASSQDASAEHPYEQYF
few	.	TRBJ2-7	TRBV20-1	TGCAGTGCTTATCCAAGCGGGTTAATCAGTGGCGAGCAGTACTTC	CSAYPSGLISGEQYF
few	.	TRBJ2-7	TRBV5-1	TGCGCCAGCAGCTTATCACAAAACGAGCAGTACTTC	CASSLSQNEQYF
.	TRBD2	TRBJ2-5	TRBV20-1	TGCAGTGCTAGACTAGCGGACAATGAGCAGTACTTC	CSARLADNEQYF
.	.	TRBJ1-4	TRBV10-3	TGTGCCATCAGTGGAGACAGTAAAGCAACTAATGAAAAACTGTTTTTT	CAISGDSKATNEKLFF
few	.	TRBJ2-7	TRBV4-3	TGCGCCAGCAGCCAAGGAATAGGGATCGACGAGCAGTACTTC	CASSQGIGIDEQYF
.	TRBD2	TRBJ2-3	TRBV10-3	TGTGCCAACAGTGAATGGCGGGAGCGGGCGGGAGATACGCAGTATTTT	CANSEWRERAGDTQYF
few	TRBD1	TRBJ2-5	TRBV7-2	TGTGCCAGCAGCATCGACAGGGACGAGACCCAGTACTTC	CASSIDRDETQYF
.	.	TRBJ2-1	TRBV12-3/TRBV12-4	TGTGCCAGCAGTCCCGTTGGAGGATACAATGAGCAGTTCTTC	CASSPVGGYNEQFF
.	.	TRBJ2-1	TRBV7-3	TGTGCCAGCAGCTTAACGTCTGGGACAAGCTCCTACAATGAGCAGTTCTTC	CASSLTSGTSSYNEQFF
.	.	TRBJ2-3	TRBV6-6	TGTGCCAGCAGGCCCCAGGGGAGGTACACAGATACGCAGTATTTT	CASRPQGRYTDTQYF
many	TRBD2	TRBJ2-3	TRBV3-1	TGTGCCAGCAGCCCGGCGGGGGTGACAGATACGCAGTATTTT	CASSPAGVTDTQYF
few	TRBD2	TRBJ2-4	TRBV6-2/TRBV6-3	TGTGCCAGCAGTTCCCGGACTAGCGGGGGGATAGCCAAAAACATTCAGTACTTC	CASSSRTSGGIAKNIQYF
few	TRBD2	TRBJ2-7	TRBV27	TGTGCCAGCATAAATGAAGGGACTAGCGGGTACAATGAGCAGTACTTC	CASINEGTSGYNEQYF
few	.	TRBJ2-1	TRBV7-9	TGTGCCAGCAGCCCCCCCCAGGTTGGATACAATGAGCAGTTCTTC	CASSPPQVGYNEQFF
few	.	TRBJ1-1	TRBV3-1	TGTGCCAGCAGCCAAGAGGGCATGAACACTGAAGCTTTCTTT	CASSQEGMNTEAFF
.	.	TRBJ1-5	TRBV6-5	TGTGCCAGCAGCGCCGACGGAAATCAGCCCCAGCATTTT	CASSADGNQPQHF
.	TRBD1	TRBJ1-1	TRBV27	TGTGCCAGCAGGCCGACAGGGTTTGTTACTGAAGCTTTCTTT	CASRPTGFVTEAFF
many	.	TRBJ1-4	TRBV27	TGTGCCAGCAGTTTATGGGCGTCTAATGAAAAACTGTTTTTT	CASSLWASNEKLFF
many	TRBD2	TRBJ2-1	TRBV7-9	TGTGCCAGCAGCTACCTGCCTGGACTAGCGGGAGGAGGAAATGAGCAGTTCTTC	CASSYLPGLAGGGNEQFF
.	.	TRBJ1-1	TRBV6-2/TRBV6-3	TGTGCCAGCAGCCCTGCAGGAGTCCCTGAAGCTTTCTTT	CASSPAGVPEAFF
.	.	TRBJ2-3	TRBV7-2	TGTGCCAGCAGCCCCCGAGTAGATACGCAGTATTTT	CASSPRVDTQYF
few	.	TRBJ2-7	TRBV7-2	TGTGCCAGCAGCTTAACGGAGCCAGGGGGGGAGCAGTACTTC	CASSLTEPGGEQYF
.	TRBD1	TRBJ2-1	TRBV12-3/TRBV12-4	TGTGCCAGCAGTTCTAAGAGGGGGCACTACAATGAGCAGTTCTTC	CASSSKRGHYNEQFF
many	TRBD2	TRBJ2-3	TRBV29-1	TGCAGCATCTCGACTAGCGGGGGAAGCAACCCAGATACGCAGTATTTT	CSISTSGGSNPDTQYF
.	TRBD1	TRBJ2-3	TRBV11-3	TGTGCCAGCAGCTTAGATCTTCCGGGACAGGGGGCCTCAGATACGCAGTATTTT	CASSLDLPGQGASDTQYF
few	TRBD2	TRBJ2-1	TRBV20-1	TGCAGTGCGAAGAGAGCGGGAGCCTACAATGAGCAGTTCTTC	CSAKRAGAYNEQFF
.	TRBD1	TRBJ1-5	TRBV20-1	TGCAGTGCTCGGACAGGGGGACAGCCCCAGCATTTT	CSARTGGQPQHF
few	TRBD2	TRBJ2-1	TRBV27	TGTGCCAGCAGTTTGGCCGGTCTAGCGCTGGGCGGGGGCAATGAGCAGTTCTTC	CASSLAGLALGGGNEQFF
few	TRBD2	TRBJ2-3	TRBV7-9	TGTGCCAACACCCCGGGACTAGCTGCTGATACGCAGTATTTT	CANTPGLAADTQYF
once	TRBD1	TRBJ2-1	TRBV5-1	TGCGCCAGCAGCTGGACAGGAAGTGAGCAGTTCTTC	CASSWTGSEQFF
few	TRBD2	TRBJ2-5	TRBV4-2	TGTGCCAGCAGCCGATCGGGACTATCGGAAGAGACCCAGTACTTC	CASSRSGLSEETQYF
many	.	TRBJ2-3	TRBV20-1	TGCAGTGCTGCCCGGGACCACCCCACAGATACGCAGTATTTT	CSAARDHPTDTQYF
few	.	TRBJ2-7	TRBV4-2	TGTGCCAGCAGCCAAGGGGTCCGGGACTTGGGGGGCTACGAGCAGTACTTC	CASSQGVRDLGGYEQYF
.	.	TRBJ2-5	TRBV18	TGTGCCAGCGGGGCTCAGGGCAGCAGTCAAGAGACCCAGTACTTC	CASGAQGSSQETQYF